This TCR beta chain was identified in a study of blood T cell repertoires in COVID-19. Profiling relied on immunoSEQ multiplex PCR, and the TCRdb table lists in-frame clones only, not all of them. Here the sample spans about 320,000 clones, about nine tenths being singletons. V lost 1 base, J lost 5 bases, and 6 bases lay in between. Germline V CDR1 and CDR2: SGHRS, YFSETQ. The CDR3 has 13 amino acids. Sample: PBMCs or T cells enriched from blood (not recorded which). The gene calls are TRBV5-1 and TRBJ1-4; D gene ambiguous. The TCR sequence derives from a man in his sixties who had recovered from COVID-19. In DNA form, the CDR3 reads TGCGCCAGCAGCTTGTCCGGGAATGAAAAACTGTTTTTT. It yields the protein CASSLSGNEKLFF.